This T cell receptor beta chain was documented in a study of OX40 agonist ivuxolimab in advanced cancers. With 4 bases clipped from V and 4 bases from J, the junction kept 5 bases outside the gene matches. Germline V gene lookup returns CDR1 SGHNT and CDR2 YENEEA. The CDR3 loop spans 14 amino acids. Some clones are missing from TCRdb's copy, which holds only in-frame ones; the method was immunoSEQ multiplex PCR. This table has approximately 3,400 clones, over 80% appearing once. Specimen: CD4+ or CD8+ T cells sorted from blood, collected in a trial of the OX40 agonist ivuxolimab. This sequence was found in an adult with an advanced solid tumor such as melanoma, head and neck, liver or kidney cancer. The rearrangement uses TRBV11-3 and TRBJ1-2; 8 nucleotides line up with TRBD1. The CDR3 is CASSSRTGTYGYTF. The CDR3 region has the DNA TGTGCCAGCAGCTCAAGGACAGGGACCTATGGCTACACCTTC.